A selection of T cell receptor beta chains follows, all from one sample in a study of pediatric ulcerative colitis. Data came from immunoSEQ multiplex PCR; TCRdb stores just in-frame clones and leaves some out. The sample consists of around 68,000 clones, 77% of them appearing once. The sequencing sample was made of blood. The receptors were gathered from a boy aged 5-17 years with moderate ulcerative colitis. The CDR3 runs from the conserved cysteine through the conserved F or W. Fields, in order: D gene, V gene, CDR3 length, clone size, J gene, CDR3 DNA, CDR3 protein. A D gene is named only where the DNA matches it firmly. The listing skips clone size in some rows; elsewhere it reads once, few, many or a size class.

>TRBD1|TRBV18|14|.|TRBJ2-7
TGTGCCAGCTCACCACCGGGACAGAAATACGGGCAGTACTTC
CASSPPGQKYGQYF
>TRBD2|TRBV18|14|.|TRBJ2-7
TGTGCCAGCTCACCGCTAGCGGGGATCTACGAGCAGTACTTC
CASSPLAGIYEQYF
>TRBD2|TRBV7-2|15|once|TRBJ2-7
TGTGCCAGCAGCTACGCTAGCGGGAGGGCCGACGAGCAGTACTTC
CASSYASGRADEQYF
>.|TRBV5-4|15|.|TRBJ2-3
TGTGCCAGCAGCTTGGCCCTACGGGACTCAGATACGCAGTATTTT
CASSLALRDSDTQYF
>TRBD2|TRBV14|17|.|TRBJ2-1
TGTGCCAGCAGCCAGAGACTAGCGGGAGTGGGGTACAATGAGCAGTTCTTC
CASSQRLAGVGYNEQFF
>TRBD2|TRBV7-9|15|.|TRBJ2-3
TGTGCCAGCAGCCAGGCGGGAGGGCGATCAGATACGCAGTATTTT
CASSQAGGRSDTQYF
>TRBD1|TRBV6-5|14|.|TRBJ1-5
TGTGCCAGCAGTAGGACAGGGATAACACAGCCCCAGCATTTT
CASSRTGITQPQHF
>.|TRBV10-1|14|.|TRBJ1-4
TGCGCCAGCAGTGCCACAGGGTCTAATGAAAAACTGTTTTTT
CASSATGSNEKLFF
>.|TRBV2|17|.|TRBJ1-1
TGTGCCAGCATATGGACGCAGGAGGGTTATATGAACACTGAAGCTTTCTTT
CASIWTQEGYMNTEAFF
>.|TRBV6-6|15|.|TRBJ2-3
TGTGCCAGCAGTTACTCCGGGGTTAAAACAGATACGCAGTATTTT
CASSYSGVKTDTQYF
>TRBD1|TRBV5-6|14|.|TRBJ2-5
TGTGCCAGCAGCTTGAATGCAGGGGGAGAGACCCAGTACTTC
CASSLNAGGETQYF
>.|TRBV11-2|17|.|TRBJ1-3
TGTGCCAGCAGCTTAACCCCCACAGGGCTCTCTGGAAACACCATATATTTT
CASSLTPTGLSGNTIYF
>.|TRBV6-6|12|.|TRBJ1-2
TGTGCCAGCAGTTATCATCCCGGTGGCTACACCTTC
CASSYHPGGYTF
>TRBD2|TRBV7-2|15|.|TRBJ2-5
TGTGCCAGCAGCTTAGAAAGCGGGGGGCAAGAGACCCAGTACTTC
CASSLESGGQETQYF